One and the same sample provided the 21 T cell receptor beta chains below, sequenced in a study of blood T cell repertoires in COVID-19. Sequencing used immunoSEQ multiplex PCR; TCRdb keeps in-frame clones, though not all of them. The sample consists of some 140,000 clones, approximately 83% of them appearing once. Specimen: peripheral blood. The receptors shown here come from a woman aged 55-70 years with acute or convalescent COVID-19.

The chain couples TRBV19 to TRBJ1-5; the match to TRBD1 covers 7 bases. CDR1 is LNHDA, CDR2 SQIVND, per germline (reference sequence). The ends lost 6 bases at V and 1 base at J; junction bases unmatched: 6. The CDR3 contains 15 residues. The CDR3 protein is CASRQGLGSNQPQHF. CDR3 nucleotides: TGTGCCAGTAGACAGGGGCTGGGGAGCAATCAGCCCCAGCATTTT.

The chain couples TRBV28 to TRBJ1-5; no firm D call. V was clipped by 6 bases and J by 0 bases, with 15 bases between them. The CDR3 sequence is 16 residues long. The germline V gene has CDR1 MDHEN and CDR2 SYDVKM. CDR3 nucleotide sequence: TGTGCCAGCAGAAACAGCCTAGGAGGTAGCAATCAGCCCCAGCATTTT. As protein: CASRNSLGGSNQPQHF.

The chain links TRBV10-3 to TRBJ1-2, with 7 bases that match TRBD1. Germline V gives CDR1 ENHRY, CDR2 SYGVKD. After removal of 6 bases from V and 2 bases from J, the junction contained 6 bases not matched to a gene. CDR3 length: 14 amino acids. CDR3 nucleotide sequence: TGTGCCATCAGGGGGGACAGCTACAACTATGGCTACACCTTC. Its translation: CAIRGDSYNYGYTF.

The chain combines TRBV20-1 with TRBJ2-1, with 8 positions matching TRBD1. V dropped 5 bases and J dropped 12; count of bases not matched to a gene: 6. Germline V CDR1 and CDR2: DFQATT, SNEGSKA (reference sequence). The CDR3 sequence is 11 residues long. CDR3 bases: TGCAGTGCTGGACAGGGACTTGGGCAGTTCTTC. This translates into CSAGQGLGQFF.

The chain has TRBV19 and TRBJ1-3, with D uncertain. This CDR3 spans 14 amino acids. V was shortened by 6 bases and J by 0 bases, with 9 bases between the two germline ends. Germline-derived CDR1 and CDR2 are LNHDA and SQIVND (reference sequence). The CDR3 loop is CASSRTDSGNTIYF. CDR3 sequence (DNA): TGTGCCAGTAGCAGGACTGACTCTGGAAACACCATATATTTT.

The chain employs TRBV6-5 and TRBJ1-2; 10 positions agree with TRBD1. J was trimmed by 7 bases and V by 0 bases; bases with no gene match: 8. This CDR3 region has 16 residues. The V gene's germline CDR1 is MNHEY and CDR2 SVGAGI. CDR3 DNA: TGTGCCAGCAGTTACTCGCCCGTCGGGACAGGGGCTGGCTACACCTTC. It encodes CASSYSPVGTGAGYTF.

The chain joins TRBV6-1 to TRBJ1-1; the D is unclear. V was trimmed by 3 bases and J by 4 bases, leaving 9 bases between them. Germline V gives CDR1 MNHNS, CDR2 SASEGT. CDR3 length: 13 residues. The CDR3 sequence: CASSESEGTEAFF. Written as DNA, the CDR3 is TGTGCCAGCAGTGAGAGTGAGGGCACTGAAGCTTTCTTT.

This clone was found once. The chain links TRBV19 to TRBJ2-5, with 9 nucleotides matching TRBD1. The V and J ends lost 5 bases and 3 bases, in that order; junction bases with no gene match: 10. The germline CDR1 and CDR2 sequences are LNHDA and SQIVND (reference sequence). The CDR3 consists of 16 residues. In DNA, the CDR3 is TGTGCCAGTAGTGCCTATCACAGGGGGCGTGAAGAGACCCAGTACTTC. This gives the protein CASSAYHRGREETQYF.

This clone was recorded a few times. The chain uses TRBV28 and TRBJ1-5; D is possibly TRBD1 (6 bases). The CDR3 extends over 12 amino acids. CDR1 is MDHEN and CDR2 is SYDVKM in the germline V gene. The DNA of the CDR3 is TGTGTGGCAGGGGCGCTCAATCAGCCCCAGCATTTT. The encoded protein is CVAGALNQPQHF.

In this sample, this clone turned up once. The CDR3 coding sequence is TGTGCCAGCAGCCCCTATTCTGCTAGCGACTATGGCTACACCTTC. It yields the protein CASSPYSASDYGYTF. V usage is TRBV3-1 (or the pseudogene TRBV3-2) and J usage is TRBJ1-2; D remains unclear. The germline V gene has CDR1 LGHDT and CDR2 YNNKEL (reference sequence). The V end lost 4 bases, the J end lost 3 bases, and 15 bases lay between the germline ends. There are 15 residues in the CDR3.

The chain employs TRBV10-1 and TRBJ1-2; 7 bases map to TRBD1. Trimming cost V 8 bases and J 2 bases; bases outside gene matches: 5. Germline CDR1 is WNHNN and CDR2 is SYGVQD (reference sequence). CDR3 length: 13 residues. CDR3: CASAPDRNYGYTF. The CDR3, as DNA: TGCGCCAGCGCCCCGGACAGGAACTATGGCTACACCTTC.

This chain joins TRBV6-5 and TRBJ1-5; 8 bases map to TRBD1. The V segment lost 5 bases and the J segment 2 bases; nucleotides outside the gene matches: 5. Germline V gene lookup returns CDR1 MNHEY and CDR2 SVGAGI. CDR3 length: 15 amino acids. The CDR3 bases are TGTGCCAGCAGTAGGGACAGGCAGGGCAATCAGCCCCAGCATTTT. Translated, it gives CASSRDRQGNQPQHF.

The chain has TRBV28 and TRBJ2-3; TRBD2 matches 8 bases. V trimming: 6 bases; J trimming: 8 bases; junction bases outside the gene matches: 10. CDR1 and CDR2 from the germline V gene are MDHEN and SYDVKM. The CDR3 runs 14 residues. The CDR3: CASSSGGARGTQYF. DNA for the CDR3: TGTGCCAGCAGCTCCGGGGGGGCACGGGGTACGCAGTATTTT.

For the CDR3, the DNA is TGCAGCGTTACGTGGGACATCAATCAGCCCCAGCATTTT. Amino acid sequence: CSVTWDINQPQHF. J is TRBJ1-5 and V is TRBV29-1, with a possible D match to TRBD1 (6 bases). CDR1 is SQVTM and CDR2 is ANQGSEA in the germline V gene. V gave up 5 bases and J gave up 3 bases, with 11 bases separating them. This CDR3 spans 13 amino acids.

The rearrangement links TRBV5-1 to TRBJ1-4; 8 nucleotides match TRBD1. CDR1 and CDR2 (germline): SGHRS, YFSETQ. Trimming removed 4 bases from V and 8 bases from J; junction bases left unmatched: 13. The CDR3 runs 16 residues. This CDR3 is CASSRVLTGAGEKLFF. The CDR3 region has the DNA TGCGCCAGCAGCCGAGTGCTGACAGGGGCGGGAGAAAAACTGTTTTTT.

This rearrangement joins TRBV28 to TRBJ1-1; possibly TRBD1 for D (6 bases). The CDR3 loop spans 13 amino acids. The V and J ends lost 7 bases and 5 bases respectively, with 14 bases between them. The germline gives CDR1 MDHEN, CDR2 SYDVKM. CDR3 residues: CASIPGAQTEAFF. For the CDR3, the DNA is TGTGCCAGCATCCCAGGGGCGCAAACTGAAGCTTTCTTT. Full variable domain (missing parts from reference TRBV28 and TRBJ1-1): DVKVTQSSRYLVKRTGEKVFLECVQDMDHENMFWYRQDPGLGLRLIYFSYDVKMKEKGDIPEGYSVSREKKERFSLILESASTNQTSMYLCASIPGAQTEAFFGQGTRLTVV.

This clone has just one count. The chain's CDR3 is CASATGGGYRFPNEKLFF. CDR3 DNA sequence: TGTGCCAGCGCAACAGGGGGCGGTTACCGATTTCCTAATGAAAAACTGTTTTTT. The chain employs TRBV27 and TRBJ1-4, with 9 bases matching TRBD1. The J segment lost 3 bases and the V segment lost 8 bases, leaving 16 bases of the junction unmatched. Germline values: CDR1 MNHEY, CDR2 SMNVEV (reference sequence). The CDR3 extends over 18 amino acids.

This chain links TRBV18 with TRBJ2-6, with D unclear. V gave up 4 bases and J gave up 0 bases, with 13 bases separating them. CDR3 length: 17 residues. The germline V gene encodes CDR1 KGHSH and CDR2 LQKENI. The CDR3 nucleotides are TGTGCCAGCTCACTTCCGATGGCCAACTCTGGGGCCAACGTCCTGACTTTC. Translation: CASSLPMANSGANVLTF.

The V and J genes are TRBV6-2 or TRBV6-3 and TRBJ1-6; 8 bases match TRBD1. J lost 0 bases, V lost 3 bases, and 10 bases had no gene match. The CDR3 totals 19 residues. Germline V lookup: CDR1 MNHEY, CDR2 SVGEGT. The CDR3 spells CASSYEAGGPSSYNSPLHF. The CDR3 DNA follows: TGTGCCAGCAGTTATGAGGCAGGGGGCCCTAGCTCCTATAATTCACCCCTCCACTTT.

The chain combines TRBV19 with TRBJ1-6, with TRBD1 matching over 12 bases. Germline V gene sequence: CDR1 LNHDA, CDR2 SQIVND (reference sequence). J lost 9 bases, V lost 6 bases, and 12 bases had no gene match. The CDR3 length is 17 residues. CDR3 bases: TGTGCCAGTAGACCTTTCCCGGGACAGGGGGCGAGTTCACCCCTCCACTTT. Translating it yields CASRPFPGQGASSPLHF.

The gene calls are TRBV7-9 and TRBJ1-1; D gene ambiguous. The V gene lost 6 bases and the J gene lost 6 bases, with 14 bases spanning the gap. The CDR3 length is 13 residues. CDR1 is SEHNR, CDR2 FQNEAQ, per germline (reference sequence). The CDR3 sequence: CASSLAQGSEAFF. The CDR3 DNA is TGTGCCAGCAGTCTAGCACAAGGATCTGAAGCTTTCTTT.